This T cell receptor (beta chain) derives from a study of blood T cells in healthy people across ages. Findings and caveats of the study: Naive T cell percentage strongly correlated with TCR beta diversity. Roughly linear declines in TCR beta diversity per million T cells occurred with age.

Using a J-beta primer mix together with a sample-barcoded 5' primer, a second PCR was run for roughly 6 to 12 cycles. MiXCR was run by TCRdb on the 5' RACE reads, yielding one entry per CDR3 protein. The repertoire consists of hundreds of thousands of distinct CDR3 sequences, with 22% occurring once and the leading ten covering about 22%. Germline values: CDR1 SEHNR, CDR2 FQNEAQ (reference sequence). V lost 2 bases and J lost 0, with 8 bases in between. This CDR3 is 15 amino acids long. Each sample provided at least 5.5 micrograms of extracted total RNA. This clonotype was counted many times. Its antigen remains unidentified.

The chain combines TRBV7-9 with TRBJ1-3; possibly TRBD1 for D (6 bases). The receptor was isolated from a man between 65 and 85 years old in good health. The sequencing sample was made of blood. The CDR3 sequence is CASSLTGFSGNTIYF. In nucleotides, the CDR3 is TGTGCCAGCAGCTTAACAGGGTTCTCTGGAAACACCATATATTTT.